This T cell receptor (beta chain) was recorded in a study of CD8 T cells in Susac syndrome. Trimming removed 2 bases from V and 0 bases from J, with 11 bases in between. Germline CDR1 SEHNR, CDR2 FQNEAQ (reference sequence). The length of the CDR3 is 16 residues. Random-hexamer reverse transcription was applied to about 0.45 to 1 ug RNA. Via MiXCR, TCRdb re-called the immunoSEQ multiplex PCR reads, giving one row per CDR3 protein. The profile shows about 180,000 distinct CDR3 sequences, 95% of them singletons. This clonotype was obtained from a human donor with multiple sclerosis. This chain joins TRBV7-9 and TRBJ1-3; D unclear. Sequencing was performed on CD8+ T cells from PBMCs. The CDR3 protein is CASSLILQNSGNTIYF. Written as DNA, the CDR3 is TGTGCCAGCAGCTTAATATTGCAGAACTCTGGAAACACCATATATTTT.